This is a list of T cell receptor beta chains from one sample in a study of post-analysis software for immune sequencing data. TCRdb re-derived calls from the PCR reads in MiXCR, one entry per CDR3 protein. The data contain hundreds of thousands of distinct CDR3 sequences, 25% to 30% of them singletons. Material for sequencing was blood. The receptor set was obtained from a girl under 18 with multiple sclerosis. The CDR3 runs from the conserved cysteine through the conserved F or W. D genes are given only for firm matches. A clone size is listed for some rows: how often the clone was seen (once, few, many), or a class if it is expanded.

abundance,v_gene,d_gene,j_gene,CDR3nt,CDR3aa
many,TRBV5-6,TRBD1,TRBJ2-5,TGTGCCAGCAGTGAGGGCAGGGGGCAAGAGACCCAGTACTTC,CASSEGRGQETQYF
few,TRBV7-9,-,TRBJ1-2,TGTGCCAGCAGTGACCGGACGGTGGGAGAGGGCTACACCTTC,CASSDRTVGEGYTF
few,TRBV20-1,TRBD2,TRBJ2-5,TGCAGTGCACACATCGGGGGGACCCAAGAGACCCAGTACTTC,CSAHIGGTQETQYF
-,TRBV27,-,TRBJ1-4,TGTGCCAGCAGTTTTGTGGGTGGGCCAACTAATGAAAAACTGTTTTTT,CASSFVGGPTNEKLFF
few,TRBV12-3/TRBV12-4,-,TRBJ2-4,TGTGCCAGCAGTTTTTGGGTGGACATTCAGTACTTC,CASSFWVDIQYF
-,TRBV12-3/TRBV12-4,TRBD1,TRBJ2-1,TGTGCCAGCAGTTTCGACAGGGGAAGGGGTGAGCAGTTCTTC,CASSFDRGRGEQFF
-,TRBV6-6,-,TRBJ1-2,TGTGCCAGCCTAAATCGGCCGGGTCGGGTCTATGGCTACACCTTC,CASLNRPGRVYGYTF
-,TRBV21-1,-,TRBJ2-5,TGTGCCAGCAGCGCGTTGGGGGCGGACCCTACCCGGTACCAAGAGACCCAGTACTTC,CASSALGADPTRYQETQYF
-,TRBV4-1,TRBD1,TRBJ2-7,TGCGCCAGCAGACAAGTTGGCTCCGGCAGGGGGCGGGGAGAGCAGTACTTC,CASRQVGSGRGRGEQYF
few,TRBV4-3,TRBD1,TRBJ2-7,TGCGCCAGCAGCCAAGAGGCTAGGACAGGGGCCTACGAGCAGTACTTC,CASSQEARTGAYEQYF
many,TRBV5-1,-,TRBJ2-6,TGCGCCAGCAGCGTCCGAATCTCTGGGGCCAACGTCCTGACTTTC,CASSVRISGANVLTF
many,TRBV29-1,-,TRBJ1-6,TGCAGCGTTGGCACAGGGAATTCACCCCTCCACTTT,CSVGTGNSPLHF
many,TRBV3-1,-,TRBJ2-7,TGTGCCAGCAGCCAAGGGCAGGGCTCCTACGAGCAGTACTTC,CASSQGQGSYEQYF
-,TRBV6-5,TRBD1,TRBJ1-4,TGTGCCAGCAGTAGAGGGACAGGGTGGTTTGTAGAAAAACTGTTTTTT,CASSRGTGWFVEKLFF
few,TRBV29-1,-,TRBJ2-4,TGCAGCGTTGAGGTGGGGGCAAAAAACATTCAGTACTTC,CSVEVGAKNIQYF
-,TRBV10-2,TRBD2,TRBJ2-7,TGCGCCAGCTGGGGACTAGCGGAGTCTTACAATGAGCAGTACTTC,CASWGLAESYNEQYF
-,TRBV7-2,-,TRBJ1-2,TGTGCCAGCAGCTTAGCGGCCAGGGGCCGGGGCGGCTACACCTTC,CASSLAARGRGGYTF
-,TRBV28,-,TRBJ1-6,TGTGCCAGCTGGCGGGCTAATTCACCCCTCCACTTT,CASWRANSPLHF
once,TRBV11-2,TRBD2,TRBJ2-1,TGTGCCAGCAGCTTAATAGCGGGCTATTCCTACAATGAGCAGTTCTTC,CASSLIAGYSYNEQFF
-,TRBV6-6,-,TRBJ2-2,TGTGCCAGCAGTTACACCTATCCGCCCGGGGAGCTGTTTTTT,CASSYTYPPGELFF
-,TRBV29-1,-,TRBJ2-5,TGCAGCGTTGAAATCCGGGAGACCCAGTACTTC,CSVEIRETQYF
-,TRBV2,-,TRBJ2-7,TGTGCCAGCAGGTGGACAGCCTACGAGCAGTACTTC,CASRWTAYEQYF
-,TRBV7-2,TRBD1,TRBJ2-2,TGTGCCAGCAGCCCATTCCGTACCGGGACAGGGATAAACACCGGGGAGCTGTTTTTT,CASSPFRTGTGINTGELFF
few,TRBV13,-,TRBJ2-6,TGTGCCAGCAGCCTTACAGTAGCTGGGGCCAACGTCCTGACTTTC,CASSLTVAGANVLTF
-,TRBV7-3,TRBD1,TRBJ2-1,TGTGCCAGCAGCGCTGGACAGGGGAACAATGAGCAGTTCTTC,CASSAGQGNNEQFF
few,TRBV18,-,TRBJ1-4,TGTGCCAGCTCACCTGCGAGGGGCGGTGAAAAACTGTTTTTT,CASSPARGGEKLFF
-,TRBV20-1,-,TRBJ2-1,TGCAGTGCTAGTAACGGTGCGGGCCTAGACAATGAGCAGTTCTTC,CSASNGAGLDNEQFF
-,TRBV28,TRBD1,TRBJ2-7,TGTGCCAGCAGTTTATCAGGGACAGGGGCCTACGAGCAGTACTTC,CASSLSGTGAYEQYF
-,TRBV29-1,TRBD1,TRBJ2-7,TGCAGCGTTGAATTAGGCCAGGGGGCGCGCCACGAGCAGTACTTC,CSVELGQGARHEQYF
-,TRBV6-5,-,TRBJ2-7,TGTGCCAGCAGTTACTCGACCAGCCCGCCCACCGAGCAGTACTTC,CASSYSTSPPTEQYF
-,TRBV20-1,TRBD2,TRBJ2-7,TGCAGTGCGCGACTAGCGGACCAAGGGCACGAGCAGTACTTC,CSARLADQGHEQYF
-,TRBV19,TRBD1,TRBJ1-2,TGTGCCAGTAGGAACCGCGTGACAGGGATAGTTAACTATGGCTACACCTTC,CASRNRVTGIVNYGYTF
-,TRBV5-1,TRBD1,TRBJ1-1,TGCGCCAGCAGCGACGAACAGGGGGGCATGAACACTGAAGCTTTCTTT,CASSDEQGGMNTEAFF
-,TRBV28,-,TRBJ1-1,TGTGCCAGCAGTTATCTCAGGGAGAACACTGAAGCTTTCTTT,CASSYLRENTEAFF
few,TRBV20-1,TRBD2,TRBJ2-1,TGCAGTGCGACTAGCGGGGGGTACAATGAGCAGTTCTTC,CSATSGGYNEQFF
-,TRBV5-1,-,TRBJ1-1,TGCGCCAGCAGCCTGCGGGCCCTGAACACTGAAGCTTTCTTT,CASSLRALNTEAFF
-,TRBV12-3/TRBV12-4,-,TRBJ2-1,TGTGCCAGCAGGATCCTTAATTACAATGAGCAGTTCTTC,CASRILNYNEQFF
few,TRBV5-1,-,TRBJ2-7,TGCGCCAGCAGCTTACACGGGTACGAGCAGTACTTC,CASSLHGYEQYF
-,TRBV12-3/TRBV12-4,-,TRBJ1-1,TGTGCCAGCAGTTTCTTTCAGAACACTGAAGCTTTCTTT,CASSFFQNTEAFF
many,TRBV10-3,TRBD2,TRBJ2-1,TGTGCCATCAGTGCCTCCCTCGGGGTCGTAGCGGGAGGGTACAATGAGCAGTTCTTC,CAISASLGVVAGGYNEQFF
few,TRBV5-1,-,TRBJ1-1,TGCGCCAGCACCGACACCGGAGCAGGCACTGAAGCTTTCTTT,CASTDTGAGTEAFF
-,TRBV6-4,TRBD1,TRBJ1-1,TGTGCCAGCAGGGGACAGTCGAACACTGAAGCTTTCTTT,CASRGQSNTEAFF
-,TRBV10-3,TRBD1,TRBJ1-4,TGTGCCATCAGTGCACAGGGGGCCCGGGCAACTAATGAAAAACTGTTTTTT,CAISAQGARATNEKLFF
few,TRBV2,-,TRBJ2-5,TGTGCCAGCAGTTCCGTAGTAGAGACCCAGTACTTC,CASSSVVETQYF
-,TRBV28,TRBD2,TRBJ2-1,TGTGCCAGCAACCTTAGCGGGAGAGTCTACAATGAGCAGTTCTTC,CASNLSGRVYNEQFF
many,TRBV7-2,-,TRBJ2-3,TGTGCCAGCAGCTTAGTGGCGGGGGATACGCAGTATTTT,CASSLVAGDTQYF
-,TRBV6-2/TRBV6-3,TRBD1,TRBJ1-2,TGTGCCAGCAGACCCGGGACAGGGGGAGGCTATGGCTACACCTTC,CASRPGTGGGYGYTF
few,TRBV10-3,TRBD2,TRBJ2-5,TGTGCCATCAGCACTAGCGGGGAGGGGGAGACCCAGTACTTC,CAISTSGEGETQYF
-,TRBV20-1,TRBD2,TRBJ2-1,TGCAGTGCTACCCGGGTCGCGGGGGGGCAGCAGTTCTTC,CSATRVAGGQQFF
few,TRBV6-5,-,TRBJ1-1,TGTGCCAGCAGTTACTTGGGCCAGTACACTGAAGCTTTCTTT,CASSYLGQYTEAFF